Sequencing of this TCR beta chain was carried out in a study of T cell repertoires in cytomegalovirus infection. About the research overall: Peptides in the study included HLA-C-restricted and HLA-B-restricted CMV epitopes. From public TCR beta signatures came an indication of both CMV infection and matching HLA type. Overall study findings and caveats: HLA-C-restricted CMV-specific TCR beta clonotypes were dominant in the ex vivo response. Adding up the frequency of public TCR beta families identified people who carried CMV plus the relevant HLA.

TCRdb re-derived calls from the reads in MiXCR, one entry per CDR3 protein. The sample lists 70,000 to 85,000 distinct CDR3 sequences, 35% to 45% occurring once. CDR1 and CDR2 from the germline V gene are SGHTA and FQGTGA. CDR3 length equals 15 residues. Trimming removed 4 bases from V and 0 bases from J, with 10 bases in between. This clonotype was counted only a few times. Its antigen is unidentified. The clonotype comes from a human donor in good health (CMV status not recorded). Some clones in this sample may be carry-over from other donors' samples. The chain carries TRBV7-3 and TRBJ2-1, with D perhaps TRBD2 (5 bases). The specimen comprised CD8+ T cells from cultured PBMCs, sampled from culture after CMV antigen stimulation. The CDR3 coding sequence is TGTGCCAGCAGCTCGCCGGGAAGCTCCTACAATGAGCAGTTCTTC. It translates to CASSSPGSSYNEQFF.